One and the same sample provided the 14 T cell receptor beta chains below, sequenced in a study of blood T cell repertoires in COVID-19. Profiling relied on immunoSEQ multiplex PCR, and the TCRdb table lists in-frame clones only, not all of them. The sample has around 72,000 clones; 75% to 95% are singletons. What was sequenced was peripheral blood. These receptors were obtained from a human donor with active COVID-19. The donor label of this sample is uncertain.

J is TRBJ2-3 and V is TRBV19; tentatively, D is TRBD1 (5 bases). Looked up from germline, CDR1 is LNHDA and CDR2 is SQIVND (reference sequence). The length of the CDR3 is 15 residues. V was pared by 3 bases and J by 2 bases, with 12 bases between. CDR3 protein: CASSIDSSPTDTQYF. CDR3 nucleotides: TGTGCCAGTAGTATCGACAGTTCTCCCACAGATACGCAGTATTTT.

This clone has only one observation. The chain links TRBV9 to TRBJ2-1; 14 bases map to TRBD2. Losses at the gene ends were 2 bases for V and 6 bases for J; bases not matched to a gene: 10. CDR1 and CDR2 (germline): SGDLS, YYNGEE. The CDR3 spans 18 residues. CDR3 loop: CASSVTSGRAMGRNEQFF. DNA of the CDR3: TGTGCCAGCAGCGTGACTAGCGGGAGGGCCATGGGTCGCAATGAGCAGTTCTTC.

This chain links TRBV7-9 with TRBJ2-1; 10 bases align to TRBD2. CDR1 is SEHNR and CDR2 is FQNEAQ in the germline V gene (reference sequence). Unmatched junction bases numbered 5, after V lost 1 base and J lost 8 bases. CDR3 size: 15 residues. The CDR3 nucleotides read TGTGCCAGCAGCTTAGTCAGCGGGAGGGCCTATGAGCAGTTCTTC. It translates to CASSLVSGRAYEQFF.

V gene TRBV9 combines with J gene TRBJ2-7; D possibly corresponds to TRBD1 (5 bases). Between the trimmed V and J ends, which lost 4 bases and 5 bases, there was a span of 16 bases. This CDR3 contains 14 residues. CDR1 SGDLS and CDR2 YYNGEE come from the germline V gene. The CDR3 region has the DNA TGTGCCAGCAGCAACCGAGCAGGGCCCCACGAGCAGTACTTC. Protein: CASSNRAGPHEQYF.

The chain carries TRBV28 and TRBJ2-5; tentative D call: TRBD2 (5 bases). Trimming took off 8 bases at V and 1 base at J, with 17 bases between the two ends. Germline CDR1 MDHEN, CDR2 SYDVKM. The length of the CDR3 is 15 residues. CDR3 in DNA: TGTGCCAGCGGCGGGTTATCACTCGTCCAAGAGACCCAGTACTTC. It specifies CASGGLSLVQETQYF.

V is TRBV6-5 and J is TRBJ2-5; no reliable D call. This CDR3 has 15 amino acids. V lost 0 bases to trimming and J lost 4 bases, with 12 bases between them. The germline gives CDR1 MNHEY, CDR2 SVGAGI. CDR3 nucleotide sequence: TGTGCCAGCAGTTACTCGAGGTACCTTCGAGAGACCCAGTACTTC. It specifies CASSYSRYLRETQYF.

The chain is built from TRBV6-2 or TRBV6-3 and TRBJ2-7, with 7 positions matching TRBD1. The CDR3 loop spans 15 amino acids. Germline V CDR1 and CDR2: MNHEY, SVGEGT. The trim removed 7 bases at V and 6 bases at J, leaving 15 bases unmatched. The CDR3 DNA sequence: TGTGCCAGCACCCCCCGCCCTGACAGGGTGGTCGAGCAGTACTTC. Amino acids: CASTPRPDRVVEQYF.

This chain uses TRBV5-4 with TRBJ2-1, with TRBD2 identical over 13 bases. The CDR3 runs to 16 residues. Per germline, CDR1 SGHNT and CDR2 YYREEE (reference sequence). Unmatched junction bases numbered 3, after V lost 0 bases and J lost 6 bases. Here the CDR3 DNA reads TGTGCCAGCAGCTTGGGGACTAGCGGGAGCAGCAATGAGCAGTTCTTC. Amino acid sequence: CASSLGTSGSSNEQFF. Drawing the rest from reference TRBV5-4 and TRBJ2-1, the complete variable domain is ETGVTQSPTHLIKTRGQQVTLRCSSQSGHNTVSWYQQALGQGPQFIFQYYREEENGRGNFPPRFSGLQFPNYSSELNVNALELDDSALYLCASSLGTSGSSNEQFFGPGTRLTVL.

The V call is TRBV18, the J call TRBJ1-5; D is unresolved. Looked up from germline, CDR1 is KGHSH and CDR2 is LQKENI. The CDR3 sequence is 14 residues long. V lost 4 bases to trimming and J lost 6 bases, with 13 bases between them. CDR3 sequence reads: CASSHGEEGQPQHF. The CDR3 nucleotides read TGTGCCAGCTCACACGGGGAAGAGGGTCAGCCCCAGCATTTT.

The CDR3 nucleotides read TGTGCCAGCAGTCCGCTGACAGCCCCCTACGAGCAGTACTTC. Its translation: CASSPLTAPYEQYF. The rearrangement links TRBV27 to TRBJ2-7, with D maybe TRBD1 (5 bases). This CDR3 contains 14 residues. Germline CDR1 MNHEY, CDR2 SMNVEV (reference sequence). V was cut by 5 bases and J by 2 bases, with 13 bases left in between.

The V gene is TRBV20-1, the J gene TRBJ2-1, with TRBD2 identical over 8 bases. Germline trimming cut 3 bases from V and 2 bases from J; bases unmatched to any gene: 6. The V gene's germline CDR1 is DFQATT and CDR2 SNEGSKA (reference sequence). This CDR3 spans 15 amino acids. Here the CDR3 reads CSASPPGLAYNEQFF. DNA of the CDR3: TGCAGTGCTAGTCCCCCGGGACTAGCCTACAATGAGCAGTTCTTC.

This chain links TRBV11-2 with TRBJ2-3, with a weak D call TRBD2 (6 bases). The CDR3 is made up of 14 amino acids. The germline V gene encodes CDR1 SGHAT and CDR2 FQNNGV. V was trimmed by 5 bases and J by 5 bases, leaving 14 bases between them. CDR3 in amino acids: CASSVRLEVDTQYF. CDR3 DNA sequence: TGTGCCAGCAGCGTCCGACTAGAAGTAGATACGCAGTATTTT. Complete variable domain (other parts from reference TRBV11-2 and TRBJ2-3): EAGVAQSPRYKIIEKRQSVAFWCNPISGHATLYWYQQILGQGPKLLIQFQNNGVVDDSQLPKDRFSAERLKGVDSTLKIQPAKLEDSAVYLCASSVRLEVDTQYFGPGTRLTVL.

The chain couples TRBV5-8 to TRBJ2-5; TRBD2 agrees at 9 bases. The CDR3 contains 16 residues. Germline CDR1 reads SGHTS; CDR2 reads YDEGEE. Trimming cost V 2 bases and J 4 bases; bases outside gene matches: 9. In DNA form, the CDR3 reads TGTGCCAGCAGCTTAGGGGTAGCGGGAGTCGGAGAGACCCAGTACTTC. Translating it yields CASSLGVAGVGETQYF.

The chain employs TRBV10-1 and TRBJ2-1, with TRBD2 matching 8 bases. This CDR3 has 16 residues. V dropped 6 bases and J dropped 5; count of bases not matched to a gene: 12. Germline V gene lookup returns CDR1 WNHNN and CDR2 SYGVQD (reference sequence). DNA for the CDR3: TGCGCCAGCAGCCCCAGGGCGCGGGAGGTTAACAATGAGCAGTTCTTC. Translating it yields CASSPRAREVNNEQFF.